This entry concerns a single T cell receptor (beta chain). The J segment lost 3 bases and the V segment lost 5 bases, leaving 6 bases of the junction unmatched. Germline V gene lookup returns CDR1 LGHNA and CDR2 YSLEER. The CDR3 runs to 15 residues. Treatment: around 19 received Ad26.COV2.S at low or high dose, single or two shots; a few received placebo; per-sample allocation not given. Day 63 after the first injection of vaccine or placebo was the sampling time. At a Boston site, the person donating was an adult of 18-55 years. Participants' vaccine, an Ad26 vector, delivered Wuhan-strain SARS-CoV-2 spike. Sequencing used immunoSEQ multiplex PCR; TCRdb keeps in-frame clones, though not all of them. Counted here are roughly 700,000 clones, around 89% occurring once; the ten biggest clones make up approximately 1.5%. The entry originates in a study of Ad26.COV2.S vaccination and SARS-CoV-2 variants. Across the study: Intramuscularly, Ad26.COV2.S was given either once or twice, 56 days apart.

The V gene is TRBV4-3, the J gene TRBJ1-4, with 7 bases aligning to TRBD1. This receptor was obtained from a person aged 18-60 years who received the Ad26.COV2.S COVID-19 vaccine or a placebo. Sequenced here: peripheral blood, sampled in a trial of Ad26.COV2.S vaccine versus placebo. The CDR3 DNA reads TGCGCCAGCAGCACCACCGGGACAGCTAATGAAAAACTGTTTTTT. Amino acid sequence: CASSTTGTANEKLFF.